This TCR beta chain was documented in a study of blood T cell repertoires in COVID-19 (dated by TCRdb to the early 2020s). Notes on the research overall: Samples from collaborators originated in the United States, Italy and Spain and spanned both the acute and convalescent phases of COVID-19. The prospective study material was composed of cDNA or gDNA derived from T cells, B-cell-depleted T cells, or PBMCs. Deeply sampled blood TCRbeta repertoires from subjects exposed to, actively infected with, or recovered from COVID-19 were included in the dataset. The repertoires were released in a freely available public database intended as a resource for research on the immune response to SARS-CoV-2. The samples were drawn from the first 160 participants of the ongoing ImmuneRACE study and from 1,254 subjects provided by 6 global collaborators. A de-identified subject ID, COVID-19 status, age in years and sex were almost always included in the sample metadata. Where HLA class I and class II types were available, the types were taken from metadata supplied by the sample provider, not from assay-based typing. What the study reported, not specific to this receptor: How much clinical and demographic metadata was included differed by source and by participant, and the metadata was provided uncurated.

TCRbeta CDR3 regions were amplified from genomic DNA using the immunoSEQ Assay, a bias-controlled multiplex PCR. The paper's data handling went like this. The number of nucleated cells in each sample was estimated from the amplification of reference gene primers within the assay. Sequence reads were collapsed and filtered to measure the absolute abundance of every unique TCRbeta CDR3 rearrangement. For each sample, productive Simpson clonality was calculated as the square root of Simpson's diversity index across productive rearrangements. TCRdb provides this immuneACCESS table in a form limited to in-frame rearrangements. Some clones are lacking; in checked studies, under half of them reflect an unresolved V gene, and why the rest are absent is not known. Clone size and V and J calls were adopted from that table, with D and trimming inferred from the DNA. Present in this sample are 300,000 or so clones, more than 75% of which were seen just once. Roughly 10% of the sample is held by the ten biggest clonotypes.

In the prospective study, participants were about 18 to 100 years old, resided in about two dozen geographic areas of the United States, and were enrolled through a virtual design. In the prospective study, cohorts were assigned on the basis of participant-reported clinical history obtained from a screening survey and a study questionnaire. Recovered participants in ImmuneRACE Cohort 3 were defined by two consecutive negative NP/OP PCR tests, clearance by a healthcare professional, or resolution of symptoms. In the prospective study, mobile phlebotomists collected whole blood, serum and a nasopharyngeal or oropharyngeal swab from each participant. Over a roughly 2-month period, participants in the prospective study had the option of providing additional blood draws and questionnaires. Before DNA extraction, prospective study blood samples were shipped either frozen or at room temperature. V and J lose 1 base and 5 bases, and a span of 14 bases separates them. From the cysteine through the phenylalanine, the CDR3 covers 15 amino acids. Only the CDR3 DNA is retained, 45 bases long and in frame from the first base. CDR1 and CDR2 were assigned from the germline V gene (reference sequence) as SEHNR and FQNEAQ.

About this clone itself: Its antigen remains unidentified. Per-nucleotide qualities are absent, and no much larger clonotype sits a single base away.

The source of this sequence is a woman aged 18-29 years who had recovered from COVID-19. This sequence uses TRBV7-9 and TRBJ1-2; TRBD1 is a possible D gene, resting on 5 matching bases. The specimen sequenced was PBMCs or T cells enriched from blood (not recorded which). The CDR3 reads CASSLEGRGVYGYTF. In nucleotide form, the sequence is TGTGCCAGCAGCTTAGAGGGGCGGGGTGTATATGGCTACACCTTC.